This T cell receptor (beta chain) was captured in a study of blood T cell repertoires in COVID-19. As for the study in general: Sites across the United States, Italy and Spain contributed samples from acute and convalescent COVID-19. PBMCs, B-cell-depleted T cells, or T cells provided the cDNA or gDNA that made up the material.

Using immunoSEQ multiplex PCR, the repertoire was profiled, and TCRdb retains in-frame clones only, with some absent. The data contain approximately 160,000 clones, roughly 80% of them singletons. CDR1 and CDR2 (germline): SGHNT, YYREEE (reference sequence). V trimming: 0 bases; J trimming: 6 bases; junction bases outside the gene matches: 2. This CDR3 has 16 amino acids. The rearrangement links TRBV5-4 to TRBJ2-1, with 14 nucleotides matching TRBD2. Source material: peripheral blood. This clonotype was sampled from a man in his 70s with acute or convalescent COVID-19. CDR3 loop: CASSLAGTSGSNEQFF. In DNA form, the CDR3 reads TGTGCCAGCAGCTTGGCCGGGACTAGCGGGAGCAATGAGCAGTTCTTC. Full variable domain (missing parts from reference TRBV5-4 and TRBJ2-1): ETGVTQSPTHLIKTRGQQVTLRCSSQSGHNTVSWYQQALGQGPQFIFQYYREEENGRGNFPPRFSGLQFPNYSSELNVNALELDDSALYLCASSLAGTSGSNEQFFGPGTRLTVL.